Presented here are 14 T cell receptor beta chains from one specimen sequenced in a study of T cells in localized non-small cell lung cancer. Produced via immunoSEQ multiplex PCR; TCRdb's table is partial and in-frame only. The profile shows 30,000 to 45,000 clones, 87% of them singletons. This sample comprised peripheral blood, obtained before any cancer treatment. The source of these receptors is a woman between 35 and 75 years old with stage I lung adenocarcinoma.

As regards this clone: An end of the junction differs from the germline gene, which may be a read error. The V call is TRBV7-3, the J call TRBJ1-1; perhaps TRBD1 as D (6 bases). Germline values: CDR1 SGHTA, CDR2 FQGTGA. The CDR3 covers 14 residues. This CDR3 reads CASSLTGSDTEAFF. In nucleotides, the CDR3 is TGTGCCAGCAGCCTAACAGGGTCCGACACTGAAGCTTTCTTT.

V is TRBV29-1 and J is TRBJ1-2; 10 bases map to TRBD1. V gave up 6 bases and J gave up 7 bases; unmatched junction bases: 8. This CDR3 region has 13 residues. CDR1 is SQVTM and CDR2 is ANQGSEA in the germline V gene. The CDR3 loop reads CSVGTGVFSGYTF. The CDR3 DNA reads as TGCAGCGTCGGGACAGGGGTTTTCTCTGGCTACACCTTC.

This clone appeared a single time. Here the CDR3 reads CASSTHPGAYNEQFF. Written as DNA, the CDR3 is TGTGCCAGCAGCACCCACCCAGGTGCCTACAATGAGCAGTTCTTC. The chain is built from TRBV9 and TRBJ2-1; the D is unclear. CDR3 length: 15 residues. The V and J ends lost 4 bases and 2 bases respectively, with 13 bases between them. Germline loops: CDR1 SGDLS, CDR2 YYNGEE.

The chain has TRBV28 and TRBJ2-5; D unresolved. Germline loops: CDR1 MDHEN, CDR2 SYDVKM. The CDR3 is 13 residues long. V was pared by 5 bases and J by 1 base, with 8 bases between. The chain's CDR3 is CASSVPAQETQYF. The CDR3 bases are TGTGCCAGCAGTGTACCGGCCCAAGAGACCCAGTACTTC.

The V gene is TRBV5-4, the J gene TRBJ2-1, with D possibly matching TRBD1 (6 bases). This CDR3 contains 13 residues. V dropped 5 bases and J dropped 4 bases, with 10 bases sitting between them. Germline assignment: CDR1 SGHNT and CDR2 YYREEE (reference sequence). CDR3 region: CASSRQAYNEQFF. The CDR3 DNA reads TGTGCCAGCAGTCGACAGGCATACAATGAGCAGTTCTTC.

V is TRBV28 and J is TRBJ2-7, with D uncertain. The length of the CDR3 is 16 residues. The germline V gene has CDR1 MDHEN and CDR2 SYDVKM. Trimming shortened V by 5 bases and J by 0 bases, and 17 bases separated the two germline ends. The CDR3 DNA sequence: TGTGCCAGCAGTCTATCCCTCCAATTAAGCTCCTACGAGCAGTACTTC. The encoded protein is CASSLSLQLSSYEQYF.

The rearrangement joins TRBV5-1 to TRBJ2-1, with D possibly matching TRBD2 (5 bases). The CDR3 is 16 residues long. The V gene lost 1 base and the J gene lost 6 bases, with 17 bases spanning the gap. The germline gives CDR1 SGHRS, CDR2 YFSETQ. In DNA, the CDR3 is TGCGCCAGCAGCTTGCAGTCTCCGGGGTGGGGCAATGAGCAGTTCTTC. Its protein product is CASSLQSPGWGNEQFF.

The CDR3 protein is CASSLAPQGGAFF. CDR3 DNA sequence: TGTGCCAGCAGCTTGGCCCCACAGGGGGGAGCTTTCTTT. The rearrangement joins TRBV5-8 to TRBJ1-1; 8 bases agree with TRBD1. The CDR3 has 13 amino acids. The germline CDR1 and CDR2 sequences are SGHTS and YDEGEE. V gave up 0 bases and J gave up 10 bases; unmatched junction bases: 5.

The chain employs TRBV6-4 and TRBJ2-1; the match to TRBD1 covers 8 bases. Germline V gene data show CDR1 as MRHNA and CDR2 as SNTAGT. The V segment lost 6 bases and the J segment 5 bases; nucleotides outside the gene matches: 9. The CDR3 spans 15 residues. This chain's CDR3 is CASRLQDRANNEQFF. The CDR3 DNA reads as TGTGCCAGCAGACTCCAGGACAGGGCAAACAATGAGCAGTTCTTC.

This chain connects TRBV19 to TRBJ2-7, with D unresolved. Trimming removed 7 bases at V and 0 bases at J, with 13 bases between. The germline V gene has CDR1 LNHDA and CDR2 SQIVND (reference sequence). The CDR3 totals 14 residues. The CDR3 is CASTATQYSYEQYF. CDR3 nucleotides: TGTGCCAGTACCGCGACACAATACTCCTACGAGCAGTACTTC.

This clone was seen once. CDR3 in DNA: TGCGCCAGCAGCCAAGATTTTACCCAATTCAACACAGATACGCAGTATTTT. Its translation: CASSQDFTQFNTDTQYF. J is TRBJ2-3 and V is TRBV4-3, with unresolved D. Between the trimmed V and J ends, which lost 0 bases and 2 bases, there was a span of 15 bases. The CDR3 totals 17 residues. Germline loops: CDR1 LGHNA, CDR2 YSLEER.

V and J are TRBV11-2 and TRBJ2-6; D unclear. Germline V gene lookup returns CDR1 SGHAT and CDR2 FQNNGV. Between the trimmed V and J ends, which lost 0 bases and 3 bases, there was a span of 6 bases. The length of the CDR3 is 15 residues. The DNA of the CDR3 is TGTGCCAGCAGCTTAGAGGGTAGTGGGGCCAACGTCCTGACTTTC. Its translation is CASSLEGSGANVLTF.

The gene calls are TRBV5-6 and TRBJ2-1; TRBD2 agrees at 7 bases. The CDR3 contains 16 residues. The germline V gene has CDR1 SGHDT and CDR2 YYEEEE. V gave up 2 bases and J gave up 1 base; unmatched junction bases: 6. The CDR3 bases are TGTGCCAGCAGCTTTCCCAGCGGGGCTTCCTACAATGAGCAGTTCTTC. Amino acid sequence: CASSFPSGASYNEQFF.

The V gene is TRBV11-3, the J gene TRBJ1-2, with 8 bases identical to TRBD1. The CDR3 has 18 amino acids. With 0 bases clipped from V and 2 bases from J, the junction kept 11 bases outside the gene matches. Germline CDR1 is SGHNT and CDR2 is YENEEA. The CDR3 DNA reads TGTGCCAGCAGCTTAGATAGGGGGCAGGGGGCCTCCAACTATGGCTACACCTTC. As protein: CASSLDRGQGASNYGYTF.